This T cell receptor (beta chain) was sequenced during a study of patients and donors after allogeneic stem cell transplantation. This clonotype was detected a few times. In germline, CDR1 is SGHRS, CDR2 YFSETQ. This CDR3 has 14 residues. V lost 0 bases and J 5 bases, leaving 11 bases between the germline ends. TCRdb redid the calling of the RT-PCR reads with MiXCR, one entry per CDR3 protein. The sample has about a million distinct CDR3 sequences, more than 15% seen once. The gene calls are TRBV5-1 and TRBJ1-1, with a tentative D call TRBD1 (6 bases). The sequence was obtained from a human donor who was either an allogeneic HSCT recipient or a stem cell or donor lymphocyte infusion donor (not recorded which). It is not recorded whose cells these are; they may come from a transplant donor. The sequencing sample was made of blood, either unsorted or a sorted T cell fraction (not recorded which). The CDR3 sequence is CASSLEGQSTEAFF. The CDR3 nucleotides are TGCGCCAGCAGCTTGGAGGGACAAAGTACTGAAGCTTTCTTT.